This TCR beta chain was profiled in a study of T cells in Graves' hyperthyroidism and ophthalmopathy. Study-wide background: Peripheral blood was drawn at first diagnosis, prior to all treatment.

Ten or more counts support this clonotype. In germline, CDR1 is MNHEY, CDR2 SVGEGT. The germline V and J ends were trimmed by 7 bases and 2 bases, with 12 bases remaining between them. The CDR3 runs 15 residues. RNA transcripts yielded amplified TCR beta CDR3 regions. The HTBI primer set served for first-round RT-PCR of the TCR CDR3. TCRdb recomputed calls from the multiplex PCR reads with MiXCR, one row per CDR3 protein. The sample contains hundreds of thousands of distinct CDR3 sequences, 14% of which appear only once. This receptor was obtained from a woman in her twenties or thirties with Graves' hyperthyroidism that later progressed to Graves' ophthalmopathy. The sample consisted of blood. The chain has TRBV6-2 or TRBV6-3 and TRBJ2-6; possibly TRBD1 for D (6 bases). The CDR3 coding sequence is TGTGCCAGCATGCAAACAGGGACTGGGGCCAACGTCCTGACTTTC. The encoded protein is CASMQTGTGANVLTF.